This T cell receptor beta chain emerged from a study of CD8 T cells in ankylosing spondylitis. With regard to this clonotype: Its antigen is not identified.

Researchers built TCR beta libraries using quantitative 5'-RACE with molecular barcodes. MiXCR, run by TCRdb on the 5' RACE reads, gives a single entry per CDR3 protein. The data contain about 240,000 distinct CDR3 sequences, under 30% of them singletons. Notes on the study in general: Characteristic, it appeared, of ankylosing spondylitis blood was a TCR beta motif of eight highly homologous variants. Matched synovial fluid from ankylosing spondylitis patients was reported to be enriched for disease-linked clones.

Sequencing was done on a sample of blood, either unsorted or a sorted T cell fraction (not recorded which). This receptor was obtained from a male donor with ankylosing spondylitis or in good health (not recorded which).

In nucleotides, the CDR3 is TGCAGTGCTAGAGCCCCCCATCCAGGTAGCCGGTTCTTC. Translated: CSARAPHPGSRFF. V is TRBV20-1 and J is TRBJ2-1; D ambiguous. CDR3 length: 13 residues. Germline V lookup: CDR1 DFQATT, CDR2 SNEGSKA (reference sequence). The V and J ends lost 1 base and 15 bases respectively, with 19 bases between them.